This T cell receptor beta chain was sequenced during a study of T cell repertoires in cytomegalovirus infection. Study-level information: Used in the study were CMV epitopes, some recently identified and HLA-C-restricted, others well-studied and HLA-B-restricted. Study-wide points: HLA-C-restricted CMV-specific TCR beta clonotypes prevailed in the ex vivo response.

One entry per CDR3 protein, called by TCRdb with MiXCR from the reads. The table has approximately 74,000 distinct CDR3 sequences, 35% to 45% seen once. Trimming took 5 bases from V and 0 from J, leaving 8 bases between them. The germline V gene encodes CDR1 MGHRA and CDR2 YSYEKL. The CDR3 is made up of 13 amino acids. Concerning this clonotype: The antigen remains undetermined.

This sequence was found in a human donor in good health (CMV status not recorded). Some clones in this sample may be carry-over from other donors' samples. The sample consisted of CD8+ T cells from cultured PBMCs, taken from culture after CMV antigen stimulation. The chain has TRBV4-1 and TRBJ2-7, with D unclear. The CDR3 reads CASSWTVSYEQYF. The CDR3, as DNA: TGCGCCAGCAGCTGGACCGTCTCCTACGAGCAGTACTTC.